A single TCR beta chain is shown here with its context. The sample comes from a study of T cell changes during pregnancy in multiple sclerosis. The V end lost 6 bases, the J end lost 4 bases, and 18 bases lay between the germline ends. Germline CDR1 is SNHLY and CDR2 is FYNNEI. There are 15 residues in the CDR3. Sequenced by immunoSEQ multiplex PCR; TCRdb stores in-frame clones only, minus some. The data contain approximately 65,000 clones, around 92% of them singletons. Source: CD8+ T cells from peripheral blood mononuclear cells, taken in the third trimester of pregnancy. The TCR comes from a female donor in good health, enrolled as a control in a pregnancy study. This chain uses TRBV2 with TRBJ1-1; D might be TRBD1 (6 bases). The CDR3 here is CASRVSQGSRTEAFF. The CDR3 DNA sequence: TGTGCCAGCAGAGTCTCACAGGGTTCGCGCACTGAAGCTTTCTTT.